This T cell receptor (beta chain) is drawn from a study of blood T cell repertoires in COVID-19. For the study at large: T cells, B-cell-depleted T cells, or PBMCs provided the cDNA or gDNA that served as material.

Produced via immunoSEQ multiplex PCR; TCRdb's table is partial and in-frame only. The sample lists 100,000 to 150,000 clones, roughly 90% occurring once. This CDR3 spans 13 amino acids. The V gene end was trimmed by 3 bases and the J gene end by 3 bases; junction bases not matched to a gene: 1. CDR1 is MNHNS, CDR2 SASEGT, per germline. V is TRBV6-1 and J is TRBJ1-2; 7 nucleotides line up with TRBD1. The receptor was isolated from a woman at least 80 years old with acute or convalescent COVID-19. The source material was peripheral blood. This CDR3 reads CASSETGYYGYTF. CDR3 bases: TGTGCCAGCAGTGAGACAGGGTACTATGGCTACACCTTC.